The 20 T cell receptor beta chains below come from one sample, sequenced in a study of Graves' ophthalmopathy and Graves' hyperthyroidism. As the template, RNA transcripts were used to amplify TCR beta CDR3 regions. First-round RT-PCR with HTBI primers preceded a second-round multiplex PCR. TCRdb used MiXCR to reprocess the multiplex PCR reads, holding one entry per CDR3 protein. The sample holds over a million distinct CDR3 sequences; about 35% are singletons and the top ten take approximately 10%. The source material was peripheral blood or thyroid tissue (not recorded which). Receptors originate from an adult man with Graves' hyperthyroidism.

A word on this clonotype: One junction end disagrees with the germline gene, perhaps due to a read error. This chain links TRBV5-1 with TRBJ2-7, with 9 nucleotides matching TRBD2. The CDR3 has 15 amino acids. Germline-derived CDR1 and CDR2 are SGHRS and YFSETQ. CDR3 coding DNA: TGTGCCAGCAGCCCCCCGGGCGGGAGGGCTTATGAGCAGTACTTC. Translation: CASSPPGGRAYEQYF.

This clonotype was seen many times. The chain joins TRBV20-1 to TRBJ2-5; D unclear. V lost 0 bases and J 5 bases, leaving 13 bases between the germline ends. The V gene's germline CDR1 is DFQATT and CDR2 SNEGSKA (reference sequence). The length of the CDR3 is 14 residues. CDR3 loop: CSARDRVLGETQYF. CDR3 coding DNA: TGCAGTGCTAGAGATCGGGTCCTGGGGGAGACCCAGTACTTC.

This clonotype has a count of ten or more. V usage is TRBV5-1 and J usage is TRBJ2-7; either TRBD1 or TRBD2 may fit D (5 bases each). The CDR3 spans 12 residues. V was trimmed by 4 bases and J by 6 bases, leaving 11 bases between them. Per the germline V gene, CDR1 is SGHRS and CDR2 is YFSETQ. This CDR3 reads CASSRGTGEQYF. CDR3 DNA sequence: TGCGCCAGCAGCCGAGGGACGGGCGAGCAGTACTTC.

Turning to this clonotype: Because it lacks the conserved phenylalanine or tryptophan at the end, this CDR3 is likely a read error. The DNA is left out, because the CDR3 cannot be placed on it with certainty; the CDR3 is given as TCRdb lists it. The chain is built from TRBV7-9 and TRBJ2-2. The CDR3 sequence runs 15 residues, both termini included. CDR1 is SEHNR, CDR2 FQNEAQ, per germline (reference sequence). The CDR3 protein is CASSDGQPNTGELFV.

The rearrangement joins TRBV6-4 to TRBJ1-2, with TRBD1 matching over 10 bases. This CDR3 comprises 20 residues. Trimming at V came to 7 bases and at J to 8 bases, leaving 28 bases not matched to a gene. Germline CDR1 reads MRHNA; CDR2 reads SNTAGT. The CDR3 DNA follows: TGTGCCAGCATTCCCCTGGGGTTGGGACAGGGGCCGGGGGGAGCCTGGGGCTACACCTTC. It codes for CASIPLGLGQGPGGAWGYTF.

V usage is TRBV10-2 and J usage is TRBJ2-7, with TRBD2 as a possible D gene (5 bases). Deletions cut 4 bases from V and 4 bases from J, with 14 bases between. CDR1 is WSHSY, CDR2 SAAADI, per germline. The CDR3 runs 14 residues. Here the CDR3 reads CASSGRRTLYEQYF. CDR3 DNA sequence: TGCGCCAGCAGTGGCCGACGGACTCTTTACGAGCAGTACTTC.

This clonotype has a count of ten or more. The rearrangement joins TRBV19 to TRBJ1-1; weak D call: TRBD1 (5 bases). Germline-derived CDR1 and CDR2 are LNHDA and SQIVND (reference sequence). Trimming took off 0 bases at V and 3 bases at J, with 14 bases between the two ends. This CDR3 is 16 amino acids long. The CDR3 here is CASSIDAGSTDTEAFF. Written as DNA, the CDR3 is TGTGCCAGTAGTATAGACGCAGGGTCTACAGACACTGAAGCTTTCTTT.

This chain links TRBV24-1 with TRBJ2-7; D is tentatively TRBD1 or TRBD2 (5 bases each). CDR1 is KGHDR, CDR2 SFDVKD, per germline. The CDR3 spans 16 residues. Trimming removed 3 bases at V and 6 bases at J, with 20 bases between. Here the CDR3 DNA reads TGTGCCACCAGTGATGATCGAACTAGAGGGGCGCGCGAGCAGTACTTC. Translation: CATSDDRTRGAREQYF.

This clonotype was counted a few times. The V call is TRBV6-1, the J call TRBJ1-5, with D perhaps TRBD1 (6 bases). Trimming shortened V by 7 bases and J by 4 bases, and 14 bases separated the two germline ends. CDR3 length: 14 residues. From germline, CDR1 is MNHNS and CDR2 SASEGT. The CDR3 is CASTRTVDNQPQHF. In DNA form, the CDR3 reads TGTGCCAGCACCCGGACAGTTGATAATCAGCCCCAGCATTTT.

This clonotype appeared many times. The V and J genes are TRBV20-1 and TRBJ2-5, with unresolved D. The CDR3 is 14 residues long. The V end was cut by 1 base, the J end by 2 bases, with 11 bases between. The germline V gene encodes CDR1 DFQATT and CDR2 SNEGSKA (reference sequence). The CDR3 bases are TGCAGTGCTAGAGGGACGGCTCTTCAAGAGACCCAGTACTTC. The encoded protein is CSARGTALQETQYF.

J is TRBJ1-1 and V is TRBV28; D unresolved. Germline V gene data show CDR1 as MDHEN and CDR2 as SYDVKM. This CDR3 has 12 amino acids. V lost 9 bases and J lost 11, with 19 bases in between. The CDR3 spells CASSIQWGEAFF. The CDR3 region has the DNA TGTGCCAGTAGTATACAATGGGGAGAGGCTTTCTTT.

Ten or more counts support this clonotype. The chain is built from TRBV7-8 and TRBJ1-2; D uncertain. V was cut by 4 bases and J by 6 bases, with 9 bases left in between. This CDR3 is 12 amino acids long. Germline CDR1 and CDR2: SGHVS and FQNEAQ. CDR3 DNA: TGTGCCAGCAGCTCCGCAATGGATGGCTACACCTTC. As protein: CASSSAMDGYTF. The full variable domain, completed using reference TRBV7-8 and TRBJ1-2, is GAGVSQSPRYKVAKRGQDVALRCDPISGHVSLFWYQQALGQGPEFLTYFQNEAQLDKSGLPSDRFFAERPEGSVSTLKIQRTQQEDSAVYLCASSSAMDGYTFGSGTRLTVV.

In this sample, this clonotype turned up many times. The chain uses TRBV5-6 and TRBJ1-1, with D possibly TRBD1 on 6 matching bases. Germline CDR1 reads SGHDT; CDR2 reads YYEEEE. The CDR3 sequence is 16 residues long. The ends were cut back, 1 base at V and 3 bases at J, with 16 bases in the middle. The CDR3 loop is CASSLLRGRFYTEAFF. CDR3 nucleotide sequence: TGTGCCAGCAGCTTGTTGCGGGGGCGGTTTTACACTGAAGCTTTCTTT.

In its sample, this clonotype was seen a few times. The rearrangement uses TRBV7-2 and TRBJ2-6; D might be TRBD1 (6 bases). There are 15 residues in the CDR3. CDR1 is SGHTA and CDR2 is FQGNSA in the germline V gene. V was pared by 6 bases and J by 4 bases, with 13 bases between. CDR3 residues: CASSTSGDGANVLTF. Written as DNA, the CDR3 is TGTGCCAGCAGTACTTCAGGGGACGGGGCCAACGTCCTGACTTTC. Combining the CDR3 with reference TRBV7-2 and TRBJ2-6 gives the whole variable domain GAGVSQSPSNKVTEKGKDVELRCDPISGHTALYWYRQSLGQGLEFLIYFQGNSAPDKSGLPSDRFSAERTGGSVSTLTIQRTQQEDSAVYLCASSTSGDGANVLTFGAGSRLTVL.

This clonotype was picked up many times. The V and J genes are TRBV9 and TRBJ1-1; perhaps TRBD1 as D (6 bases). V was clipped by 4 bases and J by 2 bases, with 18 bases between them. This CDR3 comprises 16 residues. CDR1 and CDR2 from the germline V gene are SGDLS and YYNGEE. The CDR3: CASSKTTFRGNTEAFF. The CDR3 DNA reads TGTGCCAGCAGCAAGACAACCTTCAGGGGAAACACTGAAGCTTTCTTT.

This clonotype was observed a single time. Because it lacks the conserved phenylalanine or tryptophan at the end, this CDR3 is likely a read error. The DNA is left out, because the CDR3 cannot be placed on it with certainty; the CDR3 is given as TCRdb lists it. V is TRBV10-3 and J is TRBJ1-1; the table names TRBD1, a call not compared with the DNA. The CDR3 is 11 amino acids long, termini counted. Germline V gene lookup returns CDR1 ENHRY and CDR2 SYGVKD. The CDR3 here is CAISESAGGFY.

The chain joins TRBV10-3 to TRBJ2-2; no reliable D call. Germline-derived CDR1 and CDR2 are ENHRY and SYGVKD. Trimming stripped 6 bases from V and 8 bases from J, with 7 bases between. CDR3 size: 11 residues. CDR3 DNA sequence: TGTGCCATCAGGGAAACAGGGGAGCTGTTTTTT. Protein: CAIRETGELFF.

V and J are TRBV10-2 and TRBJ1-2; D gene uncertain. Trimming took 10 bases from V and 4 from J, leaving 22 bases between them. This CDR3 spans 15 amino acids. Germline V lookup: CDR1 WSHSY, CDR2 SAAADI. The CDR3 spells CANTNRPGGPYGYTF. Written as DNA, the CDR3 is TGCGCCAACACCAACCGGCCAGGAGGACCCTATGGCTACACCTTC.

V and J are TRBV9 and TRBJ1-4; 10 bases are a match to TRBD1. V lost 9 bases, J lost 8 bases, and 7 bases stayed unmatched. Germline V CDR1 and CDR2: SGDLS, YYNGEE. This CDR3 is 13 amino acids long. CDR3 bases: TGTGCCATCAACCCGGGACAGGGGGAAAAACTGTTTTTT. Residues: CAINPGQGEKLFF.

CDR3 coding DNA: TGTGCCAGCAGTGAAGAGAGGATCCAAGAGACCCAGTACTTC. Residues: CASSEERIQETQYF. The V and J genes are TRBV2 and TRBJ2-5; D not certain. The CDR3 runs to 14 residues. In germline, CDR1 is SNHLY, CDR2 FYNNEI. V was shortened by 1 base and J by 1 base, with 7 bases between the two germline ends.